These T cell receptor beta chains were read from a single sample in a study of blood T cell repertoires in COVID-19. Profiled with immunoSEQ multiplex PCR; TCRdb holds only in-frame clones, not every one. The data hold some 46,000 clones, with around 90% observed a single time. Sequenced material: peripheral blood. The receptors shown here come from a man aged 55 to 70 with active COVID-19. Both conserved end residues are part of each CDR3. The D gene is left open where the match is weak. Clone size appears in some rows only: once, few, many, or a class for an expanded clone.

clone_size	v_call	d_call	j_call	cdr3_nt	cdr3_aa
.	TRBV19	.	TRBJ1-1	TGTGCCAGTAGCCCAGGGTTACCCACTGAAGCTTTCTTT	CASSPGLPTEAFF
.	TRBV6-5	.	TRBJ1-4	TGTGCCAGCAGTTACTCGGGGGGGCGCAGGGAAAAACTGTTTTTT	CASSYSGGRREKLFF
few	TRBV7-8	.	TRBJ1-1	TGTGCCAGCAGCCCGAGAGGGGGTACTGATACTGAAGCTTTCTTT	CASSPRGGTDTEAFF
.	TRBV12-3/TRBV12-4	.	TRBJ2-5	TGTGCCAGCAGTTTAGATGGGGGGGAGACCCAGTACTTC	CASSLDGGETQYF
once	TRBV3-1/TRBV3-2	TRBD1	TRBJ2-2	TGTGCCAGCAGGCCTACAGGGGGTACCGGGGAGCTGTTTTTT	CASRPTGGTGELFF
.	TRBV9	.	TRBJ1-5	TGTGCCAGCAGCGTAGCGGCAGGGGTAAATCAGCCCCAGCATTTT	CASSVAAGVNQPQHF
.	TRBV30	.	TRBJ1-6	TGTGCCTGGACCCTCGAGGGCCGTCCCGGTTCACCCCTCCACTTT	CAWTLEGRPGSPLHF
.	TRBV11-2	.	TRBJ1-2	TGTGCCAGCAGCCCGAGGACGGCCACGGGAGGCTACACCTTC	CASSPRTATGGYTF
.	TRBV2	TRBD1	TRBJ2-2	TGTGCCAGCAGTCCTACGGACAGGGGAGGAACCGGGGAGCTGTTTTTT	CASSPTDRGGTGELFF
.	TRBV3-1/TRBV3-2	TRBD1	TRBJ1-1	TGTGCCAGCAGCCAAGGGGGGACAGGGTGGAAAGCTTTCTTT	CASSQGGTGWKAFF
.	TRBV5-1	.	TRBJ1-5	TGCGCCAGCAGCTTGGGCGGGAATAGCAATCAGCCCCAGCATTTT	CASSLGGNSNQPQHF
.	TRBV3-1/TRBV3-2	TRBD1	TRBJ1-5	TGTGCCAGCAGCCTTGCCACAGGGGGAAATCAGCCCCAGCATTTT	CASSLATGGNQPQHF
.	TRBV10-1	TRBD2	TRBJ2-1	TGCGCCAGCAGTTCATCGGGAGGGTGGGATGAGCAGTTCTTC	CASSSSGGWDEQFF
.	TRBV10-3	TRBD1	TRBJ2-3	TGTGCCATCAGTGAGTCTGGGACAGGGAGCACAGATACGCAGTATTTT	CAISESGTGSTDTQYF
.	TRBV2	TRBD2	TRBJ2-5	TGTGCCAGCAGTGTGGCTAGCGGGAGGGCAGAGACCCAGTACTTC	CASSVASGRAETQYF
.	TRBV28	.	TRBJ1-5	TGTGCCAGCAGTTTGACTGTAGAATATCAGCCCCAGCATTTT	CASSLTVEYQPQHF
.	TRBV24-1	TRBD1	TRBJ2-7	TGTGCCACCAGTGAACTTGGACAGGGGGGACCCTACGAGCAGTACTTC	CATSELGQGGPYEQYF